These 4 T cell receptor beta chains came from one sample sequenced in a study of T cells in Graves' hyperthyroidism and ophthalmopathy. Researchers took RNA transcripts and amplified the TCR beta CDR3 regions from them. An initial round of RT-PCR targeting the TCR CDR3 relied on the HTBI primer set. TCRdb redid the calling of the multiplex PCR reads with MiXCR, one entry per CDR3 protein. Among 600,000 to 800,000 distinct CDR3 sequences listed, around 40% were seen once. The sample taken for sequencing was blood. Receptors originate from a woman aged 40-49 years with Graves' hyperthyroidism.

The chain links TRBV7-2 to TRBJ2-3; 11 nucleotides agree with TRBD2. The DNA matches TRBJ2-7 better at its end, which makes the J call doubtful. CDR1 SGHTA and CDR2 FQGNSA come from the germline V gene. The CDR3 runs 15 residues. In DNA, the CDR3 is TGTGCCAGCAGCTTAGCTAGCGGGAGGGGAGATACGCAGTACTTC. Encoded protein: CASSLASGRGDTQYF.

V usage is TRBV9 and J usage is TRBJ1-3; D is perhaps TRBD1 (5 bases). Germline V CDR1 and CDR2: SGDLS, YYNGEE. V was trimmed by 0 bases and J by 0 bases, leaving 7 bases between them. The CDR3 extends over 15 amino acids. The DNA for the CDR3 is TGTGCCAGCAGCGTAGCGGGGGTCTCTGGAAACACCATATATTTT. It specifies CASSVAGVSGNTIYF. Full variable domain (rest looked up from reference TRBV9 and TRBJ1-3): DSGVTQTPKHLITATGQRVTLRCSPRSGDLSVYWYQQSLDQGLQFLIQYYNGEERAKGNILERFSAQQFPDLHSELNLSSLELGDSALYFCASSVAGVSGNTIYFGEGSWLTVV.

The chain recombines TRBV12-3 or TRBV12-4 with TRBJ2-7; unclear D gene. The CDR3 consists of 12 residues. The V end was cut by 6 bases, the J end by 6 bases, with 12 bases between. The chain's CDR3 is CASRQTFGEQYF. The CDR3 region has the DNA TGTGCCAGCAGGCAGACGTTTGGCGAGCAGTACTTC.

Ten or more counts support this clonotype. Because the CDR3's place on the DNA is in doubt, the DNA is left out and the CDR3 is given as listed by TCRdb. The chain is built from TRBV6-5 and TRBJ1-2; TRBD1 is the table's D call and was not checked against the DNA. Germline CDR1 MNHEY, CDR2 SVGAGI. Termini included, the CDR3 measures 11 amino acids. This CDR3 reads CASSSSGVHTF.